Shown below are 27 T cell receptor beta chains from a single sample sequenced in a study of cytomegalovirus exposure and HLA in healthy donors. The study ran its PCR with 60 Vbeta and 13 Jbeta primers. The assay was immunoSEQ multiplex PCR, and TCRdb's table has in-frame clones only and misses some. In the table there are roughly 63,000 clones, about 65% of which are singletons. Material for sequencing was PBMCs. The source is a man aged 45-65 years in good health and CMV-seropositive.

V usage is TRBV30 and J usage is TRBJ2-7; D remains unclear. The CDR3 totals 13 residues. From germline, CDR1 is GTSNPN and CDR2 SVGIG (reference sequence). The ends were cut back, 0 bases at V and 6 bases at J, with 12 bases in the middle. Here the CDR3 reads CAWSVMGTGEQYF. The CDR3 coding sequence is TGTGCCTGGAGTGTAATGGGTACGGGCGAGCAGTACTTC.

The CDR3 DNA sequence: TGTGCCAGCAGCCAAGAGGTAGGGGTGGAAGAGCAGTACTTC. Protein: CASSQEVGVEEQYF. The genes are TRBV4-2 and TRBJ2-7; the D gene is possibly TRBD1 (5 bases). Between the trimmed V and J ends, which lost 0 bases and 7 bases, there was a span of 13 bases. Per the germline V gene, CDR1 is LGHNA and CDR2 is YNFKEQ. This CDR3 contains 14 residues.

This chain connects TRBV2 to TRBJ2-7; 8 nucleotides match TRBD2. J was trimmed by 1 base and V by 3 bases; bases with no gene match: 5. CDR1 is SNHLY and CDR2 is FYNNEI in the germline V gene. The CDR3 has 15 amino acids. The CDR3 region is CASSEGGGRSYEQYF. In nucleotides, the CDR3 is TGTGCCAGCAGTGAGGGCGGGGGGCGATCCTACGAGCAGTACTTC. Drawing the rest from reference TRBV2 and TRBJ2-7, the complete variable domain is EPEVTQTPSHQVTQMGQEVILRCVPISNHLYFYWYRQILGQKVEFLVSFYNNEISEKSEIFDDQFSVERPDGSNFTLKIRSTKLEDSAMYFCASSEGGGRSYEQYFGPGTRLTVT.

V usage is TRBV2 and J usage is TRBJ2-7, with 7 bases identical to TRBD2. The V gene end was trimmed by 5 bases and the J gene end by 3 bases; junction bases not matched to a gene: 10. The germline gives CDR1 SNHLY, CDR2 FYNNEI. The CDR3 contains 15 residues. CDR3: CASSRSSGTIYEQYF. The DNA for the CDR3 is TGTGCCAGCAGTCGATCTAGCGGAACAATCTACGAGCAGTACTTC.

V usage is TRBV9 and J usage is TRBJ2-2, with 11 bases aligning to TRBD2. V lost 3 bases and J lost 6; bases outside the gene matches: 7. Per germline, CDR1 SGDLS and CDR2 YYNGEE. The CDR3 totals 16 residues. CDR3 in amino acids: CASSAVSGRAPGELFF. In DNA, the CDR3 is TGTGCCAGCAGCGCGGTTAGCGGGAGGGCCCCCGGGGAGCTGTTTTTT.

The rearrangement links TRBV5-1 to TRBJ2-1; TRBD1 aligns across 12 bases. Trimming took 2 bases from V and 7 from J; bases not matched to a gene: 4. This CDR3 has 15 amino acids. Looked up from germline, CDR1 is SGHRS and CDR2 is YFSETQ. DNA of the CDR3: TGCGCCAGCAGCTTCGGGACAGGGGGCTTAAATGAGCAGTTCTTC. It specifies CASSFGTGGLNEQFF.

J is TRBJ2-7 and V is TRBV7-7, with TRBD2 matching over 12 bases. With 5 bases clipped from V and 4 bases from J, the junction kept 3 bases outside the gene matches. Germline CDR1 and CDR2: SSHAT and FNYEAQ (reference sequence). The CDR3 consists of 14 residues. CDR3 DNA: TGTGCCAGCAGCGAGACTAGCGGGAGTTACGAGCAGTACTTC. Its protein product is CASSETSGSYEQYF.

This chain connects TRBV29-1 to TRBJ1-5; TRBD1 matches at 9 bases. The CDR3 is made up of 12 amino acids. Trimming removed 6 bases from V and 4 bases from J; junction bases left unmatched: 1. CDR1 and CDR2 (germline): SQVTM, ANQGSEA. The CDR3 coding sequence is TGCAGCGTACAGGGGGCGAATCAGCCCCAGCATTTT. Its protein is CSVQGANQPQHF.

The chain employs TRBV29-1 and TRBJ1-2; the D is unclear. The CDR3 spans 14 residues. The V gene lost 4 bases and the J gene lost 2 bases, with 14 bases spanning the gap. Germline-derived CDR1 and CDR2 are SQVTM and ANQGSEA. The CDR3 region is CSVAPMGANYGYTF. DNA for the CDR3: TGCAGCGTTGCACCGATGGGAGCAAACTATGGCTACACCTTC.

This chain uses TRBV6-1 with TRBJ1-2, with TRBD1 identical over 8 bases. From germline, CDR1 is MNHNS and CDR2 SASEGT. The CDR3 extends over 13 amino acids. The junction had 8 bases not matched to a gene; V was cut back by 6 bases and J by 8 bases. CDR3: CASSLRTGNGYTF. Written as DNA, the CDR3 is TGTGCCAGCAGCCTCAGGACAGGGAACGGCTACACCTTC.

This clone has more than one count but fewer than ten. The V call is TRBV19, the J call TRBJ1-2, with D perhaps matching TRBD1 (5 bases). Germline loops: CDR1 LNHDA, CDR2 SQIVND (reference sequence). Trimming cost V 6 bases and J 6 bases, with 11 bases left between them. The CDR3 spans 12 residues. The CDR3 coding sequence is TGTGCCAGTAGGGGTCAGGGCCATGGCTACACCTTC. Its protein product is CASRGQGHGYTF.

The rearrangement links TRBV30 to TRBJ1-3; 8 bases are shared with TRBD1. The V gene's germline CDR1 is GTSNPN and CDR2 SVGIG (reference sequence). The CDR3 runs 14 residues. Germline trimming cut 4 bases from V and 7 bases from J; bases unmatched to any gene: 9. The CDR3 sequence: CAWMAGGAANTIYF. In nucleotides, the CDR3 is TGTGCCTGGATGGCAGGGGGCGCGGCGAACACCATATATTTT.

The chain links TRBV2 to TRBJ1-1, with 8 positions matching TRBD1. The CDR3 is 13 residues long. The V gene end was trimmed by 6 bases and the J gene end by 10 bases; junction bases not matched to a gene: 10. Germline loops: CDR1 SNHLY, CDR2 FYNNEI. Here the CDR3 DNA reads TGTGCCAGCAGATCGACAGGGGAAGGCGGAGCTTTCTTT. Residues: CASRSTGEGGAFF. Full variable domain (rest looked up from reference TRBV2 and TRBJ1-1): EPEVTQTPSHQVTQMGQEVILRCVPISNHLYFYWYRQILGQKVEFLVSFYNNEISEKSEIFDDQFSVERPDGSNFTLKIRSTKLEDSAMYFCASRSTGEGGAFFGQGTRLTVV.

This chain uses TRBV9 with TRBJ2-6, with D unresolved. Germline values: CDR1 SGDLS, CDR2 YYNGEE. The CDR3 length is 17 residues. Deletions cut 3 bases from V and 0 bases from J, with 13 bases between. The CDR3 loop reads CASSDPEQISGANVLTF. The CDR3 DNA reads TGTGCCAGCAGCGACCCCGAACAGATCTCTGGGGCCAACGTCCTGACTTTC. The variable domain in full, with the rest retrieved from reference TRBV9 and TRBJ2-6, is DSGVTQTPKHLITATGQRVTLRCSPRSGDLSVYWYQQSLDQGLQFLIQYYNGEERAKGNILERFSAQQFPDLHSELNLSSLELGDSALYFCASSDPEQISGANVLTFGAGSRLTVL.

Only one count was recorded for this clone. The chain is built from TRBV28 and TRBJ1-1; TRBD1 might be the D (5 bases). CDR1 is MDHEN and CDR2 is SYDVKM in the germline V gene. The CDR3 sequence is 14 residues long. Trimming removed 2 bases from V and 3 bases from J, with 10 bases in between. The DNA of the CDR3 is TGTGCCAGCAGTTTAACGACAGCCCACACTGAAGCTTTCTTT. This translates into CASSLTTAHTEAFF. Combining the CDR3 with reference TRBV28 and TRBJ1-1 gives the whole variable domain DVKVTQSSRYLVKRTGEKVFLECVQDMDHENMFWYRQDPGLGLRLIYFSYDVKMKEKGDIPEGYSVSREKKERFSLILESASTNQTSMYLCASSLTTAHTEAFFGQGTRLTVV.

The chain uses TRBV6-4 and TRBJ1-1, with D unresolved. CDR1 and CDR2 (germline): MRHNA, SNTAGT. V was cut by 4 bases and J by 1 base, with 7 bases left in between. This CDR3 region has 13 residues. The CDR3 loop reads CASSARPNTEAFF. The CDR3 nucleotides are TGTGCCAGCAGTGCTAGGCCGAACACTGAAGCTTTCTTT.

The chain has TRBV6-1 and TRBJ2-1; 10 bases agree with TRBD2. CDR1 MNHNS and CDR2 SASEGT come from the germline V gene. Unmatched junction bases numbered 7, after V lost 4 bases and J lost 4 bases. This CDR3 has 16 residues. The CDR3 loop is CASSALAGAGYNEQFF. The CDR3 coding sequence is TGTGCCAGCAGTGCCCTAGCGGGAGCTGGTTACAATGAGCAGTTCTTC.

This chain joins TRBV5-1 and TRBJ2-1, with D perhaps matching TRBD1 (6 bases). CDR1 SGHRS and CDR2 YFSETQ come from the germline V gene. Trimming left V 0 bases short and J 7 bases short, with 8 bases between. This CDR3 has 13 amino acids. The CDR3 sequence: CASSLEGDNEQFF. The CDR3 DNA sequence: TGCGCCAGCAGCTTGGAGGGGGATAATGAGCAGTTCTTC.

This clone was counted once. J is TRBJ2-3 and V is TRBV7-2; TRBD2 might be the D (6 bases). Germline CDR1 is SGHTA and CDR2 is FQGNSA. CDR3 size: 16 residues. The V gene lost 5 bases and the J gene lost 1 base, with 16 bases spanning the gap. The CDR3 DNA reads as TGTGCCAGCAGCCCCTTTCCGGGAGTTGGCACAGATACGCAGTATTTT. It specifies CASSPFPGVGTDTQYF.

The chain is built from TRBV5-6 and TRBJ2-7; a possible D gene is TRBD2 (5 bases). The CDR3 totals 12 residues. Looked up from germline, CDR1 is SGHDT and CDR2 is YYEEEE. The V end lost 6 bases, the J end lost 4 bases, and 11 bases lay between the germline ends. CDR3 residues: CASTGVGYEQYF. For the CDR3, the DNA is TGTGCCAGCACCGGGGTTGGATACGAGCAGTACTTC.

This clone was seen more than once but under ten times. The chain has TRBV30 and TRBJ1-2; D unresolved. V lost 3 bases, J lost 5 bases, and 13 bases lay in between. Germline assignment: CDR1 GTSNPN and CDR2 SVGIG (reference sequence). The CDR3 runs 13 residues. The CDR3 nucleotides are TGTGCCTGGAGCGCAGGAATTCTATATGGCTACACCTTC. Translation gives CAWSAGILYGYTF.

This chain uses TRBV12-2 with TRBJ2-7; no DNA check was done on the table's D call, TRBD2. TRBV12-2 is given as a pseudogene. This CDR3 has 14 residues. The DNA for the CDR3 is TGTGCAAGTCGCTTAGGGACTAGCACTTACGAGCAGTACTTC. Amino acids: CASRLGTSTYEQYF.

The genes are TRBV6-4 and TRBJ1-5; D is uncertain. V lost 6 bases, J lost 0 bases, and 18 bases lay in between. Germline V gene sequence: CDR1 MRHNA, CDR2 SNTAGT. The CDR3 covers 17 residues. CDR3 sequence (DNA): TGTGCCAGCAGCGCAGCCAGGACTTTCGATAGCAATCAGCCCCAGCATTTT. Protein: CASSAARTFDSNQPQHF.

This chain connects TRBV4-1 to TRBJ2-7, with TRBD2 identical over 10 bases. V shed 3 bases and J 2 bases; nucleotides not matched to a gene: 13. Germline V gives CDR1 MGHRA, CDR2 YSYEKL. The CDR3 runs 18 residues. This CDR3 is CASSQGHGAGGSPYEQYF. CDR3 coding DNA: TGCGCCAGCAGCCAGGGACATGGAGCGGGAGGGTCCCCCTACGAGCAGTACTTC.

As concerns this clone: This is likely an artifact of a read error, given a far larger clone one base away. This sequence joins TRBV5-1 and TRBJ1-4; 9 bases map to TRBD1. V was pared by 3 bases and J by 5 bases, with 5 bases of the junction left unmatched. The CDR3 is made up of 15 amino acids. Germline V gene data show CDR1 as SGHRS and CDR2 as YFSETQ. The CDR3 sequence is CASSCSGQGNEKLFF. The CDR3 DNA reads as TGCGCCAGCAGCTGCTCGGGACAGGGAAATGAAAAACTGTTTTTT.

The V and J genes are TRBV7-6 and TRBJ2-3; perhaps TRBD1 as D (6 bases). This CDR3 has 20 amino acids. Between the trimmed V and J ends, which lost 1 base and 5 bases, there was a span of 28 bases. Germline CDR1 is SGHVS and CDR2 is FNYEAQ. The CDR3 reads CASSLVPLELSGGQLDTQYF. For the CDR3, the DNA is TGTGCCAGCAGCTTAGTCCCCTTAGAGCTTTCCGGTGGACAGTTAGATACGCAGTATTTT.

The V and J genes are TRBV10-1 and TRBJ2-7; 8 bases fit TRBD1. V shed 3 bases and J 1 base; nucleotides not matched to a gene: 5. CDR3 length equals 15 residues. Per the germline V gene, CDR1 is WNHNN and CDR2 is SYGVQD (reference sequence). DNA for the CDR3: TGCGCCAGCAGTGACCGGACAGGGAGGTCCTACGAGCAGTACTTC. This encodes CASSDRTGRSYEQYF.